This T cell receptor (beta chain) was captured in a study of blood T cell repertoires in COVID-19. Study-level background: The cDNA or gDNA used as material had been derived from T cells, B-cell-depleted T cells, or PBMCs.

V shed 3 bases and J shed 8 bases, with 13 bases lying between them. CDR3 size: 14 residues. Germline-derived CDR1 and CDR2 are SGHAT and FQNNGV. Cohort allocation depended upon clinical history that participants reported. Authors' analysis steps: Reference gene primer amplification gave nucleated cell count estimates. TCRdb's table, derived via immunoSEQ multiplex PCR, lists solely in-frame clones and lacks some. V and J calls and clone size are copied from that table; D and trimming were computed from the DNA. The table records 300,000 or so clones, 89% of them present only once. The clonotype originates from a woman aged 45-65 years who had been exposed to COVID-19. J is TRBJ1-4 and V is TRBV11-2; D is unresolved. Sequenced material: PBMCs or T cells enriched from blood (not recorded which). The CDR3 loop is CASSLDRSGEKLFF. In DNA, the CDR3 is TGTGCCAGCAGCTTGGACCGCAGCGGAGAAAAACTGTTTTTT.